These T cell receptor beta chains were read from a single sample in a study of T cell responses to AZD1222 COVID-19 vaccine. Sequencing used immunoSEQ multiplex PCR; TCRdb keeps in-frame clones, though not all of them. The sample lists some 200,000 clones, approximately 92% occurring once. The sequenced sample was peripheral blood, obtained 28 days after the second dose of the MenACWY control vaccine. These receptors originate from an adult who received the MenACWY meningococcal vaccine as a control. Both conserved end residues are part of each CDR3. D genes are given only for firm matches. Clone size is stated in some rows and not others, as once, few, many or a class when expanded.

D,size,J,V,CDR3,DNA
-,once,TRBJ1-2,TRBV30,CAWTPTSGYGYTF,TGTGCCTGGACCCCGACCTCTGGGTATGGCTACACCTTC
TRBD1,-,TRBJ1-4,TRBV3-1/TRBV3-2,CASSRTPGTGGEKLFF,TGTGCCAGCAGCCGAACCCCCGGGACAGGGGGGGAAAAACTGTTTTTT
-,-,TRBJ1-2,TRBV9,CASSNRGTDYGYTF,TGTGCCAGCAGCAACCGCGGGACGGACTATGGCTACACCTTC
TRBD2,-,TRBJ2-5,TRBV4-2,CASSQPGLAGEETQYF,TGTGCCAGCAGCCAACCCGGACTAGCGGGAGAAGAGACCCAGTACTTC
TRBD2,once,TRBJ2-7,TRBV5-1,CASSWESGASGPYEQYF,TGCGCCAGCAGCTGGGAGAGTGGGGCTAGCGGGCCCTACGAGCAGTACTTC
-,-,TRBJ2-7,TRBV18,CASSPQGGRGDYEQYF,TGTGCCAGCTCACCACAAGGGGGCAGGGGGGACTACGAGCAGTACTTC
-,-,TRBJ2-2,TRBV10-3,CATNPGTRNTGELFF,TGTGCCACTAATCCCGGGACGAGGAACACCGGGGAGCTGTTTTTT
-,-,TRBJ1-1,TRBV28,CASSLLGTEAFF,TGTGCCAGCAGTTTATTGGGCACTGAAGCTTTCTTT
-,once,TRBJ2-3,TRBV28,CASSALDSPLGTDTQYF,TGTGCCAGCAGTGCCCTCGACAGTCCCCTAGGGACAGATACGCAGTATTTT
TRBD1,-,TRBJ1-3,TRBV29-1,CSVEKTGSGNTIYF,TGCAGCGTCGAGAAGACAGGGTCTGGAAACACCATATATTTT
TRBD1,once,TRBJ1-4,TRBV20-1,CSASGQGTNEKLFF,TGCAGTGCTAGTGGACAGGGAACTAATGAAAAACTGTTTTTT
-,-,TRBJ2-7,TRBV5-5,CASSLAVRGLEQYF,TGTGCCAGCAGCTTAGCCGTGCGGGGCCTCGAGCAGTACTTC
-,-,TRBJ1-2,TRBV6-5,CASTQGIGGSYGYTF,TGTGCCAGCACCCAAGGGATAGGCGGATCCTATGGCTACACCTTC
TRBD1,-,TRBJ2-5,TRBV19,CASNEGAPHETQYF,TGTGCCAGTAATGAGGGGGCGCCTCACGAGACCCAGTACTTC
-,-,TRBJ1-6,TRBV14,CASSQNTGLSPLHF,TGTGCCAGCAGCCAAAACACAGGGCTCTCACCCCTCCACTTT
-,once,TRBJ2-3,TRBV5-4,CASSWTGTDTQYF,TGTGCCAGCAGCTGGACCGGGACAGATACGCAGTATTTT
-,-,TRBJ2-1,TRBV28,CASSFVRLFTDEQFF,TGTGCCAGCAGTTTTGTGCGGTTGTTCACGGACGAGCAGTTCTTC
-,-,TRBJ1-2,TRBV5-5,CASSQRVGGQYGYTF,TGTGCCAGCAGCCAACGGGTTGGGGGTCAATATGGCTACACCTTC
TRBD1,-,TRBJ1-5,TRBV27,CASSLSGTADQPQHF,TGTGCCAGCAGTTTAAGTGGGACAGCGGATCAGCCCCAGCATTTT
-,-,TRBJ1-2,TRBV10-3,CAISDEGDGYGYTF,TGTGCCATCAGTGATGAGGGGGATGGGTATGGCTACACCTTC
-,-,TRBJ1-5,TRBV19,CASSPVPGTAVKRHQPQHF,TGTGCCAGTTCCCCCGTGCCAGGGACCGCCGTGAAGAGGCATCAGCCCCAGCATTTT
-,-,TRBJ1-2,TRBV7-9,CASSLDFYGYTF,TGTGCCAGCAGCTTAGACTTCTATGGCTACACCTTC
-,-,TRBJ2-7,TRBV7-2,CASRGAGGAYEQYF,TGTGCCAGCAGAGGGGCCGGAGGGGCCTACGAGCAGTACTTC
-,-,TRBJ2-7,TRBV7-2,CASSPVPGPKVEQYF,TGTGCCAGCAGCCCCGTGCCGGGACCTAAGGTGGAGCAGTACTTC